This T cell receptor (beta chain) was sequenced in a study of blood T cell repertoires in COVID-19. Data came from immunoSEQ multiplex PCR; TCRdb stores just in-frame clones and leaves some out. This table holds under 250,000 clones, over 75% found once. Trimming stripped 0 bases from V and 5 bases from J, with 4 bases between. There are 12 residues in the CDR3. The germline V gene encodes CDR1 LGHDT and CDR2 YNNKEL (reference sequence). This clonotype was sampled from a man between 35 and 55 years old who had recovered from COVID-19. Material: PBMCs or T cells enriched from blood (not recorded which). This chain connects TRBV3-1 (or the pseudogene TRBV3-2) to TRBJ2-5; D call uncertain. DNA for the CDR3: TGTGCCAGCAGCCAAGACGGGGAGACCCAGTACTTC. The encoded protein is CASSQDGETQYF.